One and the same sample provided the 28 T cell receptor beta chains below, sequenced in a study of post-analysis software for immune sequencing data. General study results and limits: In patients, TRBV5-6, TRBV5-1 and TRBV20-1 belonged to roughly five TRBV segments found more frequently than in controls.

Presence of unique molecular identifiers characterized the TCR beta cDNA libraries. TCRdb called the PCR reads again in MiXCR, with one record for every CDR3 protein. In the table there are fewer than 850,000 distinct CDR3 sequences, 46% of which are singletons. These TCRs are of unknown antigen specificity. The specimen sequenced was blood. The source is a girl between 10 and 17 years old with multiple sclerosis.

This clonotype was seen more than once but under ten times. This chain joins TRBV4-1 and TRBJ2-7; tentatively, D is TRBD1 (7 bases). CDR1 is MGHRA and CDR2 is YSYEKL in the germline V gene. V lost 1 base, J lost 6 bases, and 16 bases lay in between. The CDR3 totals 15 residues. CDR3 sequence reads: CASSQGAGGKSEQYF. CDR3 nucleotide sequence: TGCGCCAGCAGCCAAGGCGCAGGGGGGAAAAGCGAGCAGTACTTC.

On this clonotype itself: The junction differs from germline at one of its ends, possibly a read error. The chain recombines TRBV12-3 or TRBV12-4 with TRBJ1-2, with TRBD1 identical over 7 bases. The CDR3 is 15 amino acids. The CDR3 loop is CASSTGTAANYGCTF. The CDR3 DNA follows: TGTGCCAGCAGTACCGGGACAGCAGCTAACTATGGCTGCACCTTC.

This clonotype was counted only a few times. The genes are TRBV4-1 and TRBJ1-2, with D possibly matching TRBD1 (5 bases). Trimming cost V 1 base and J 1 base, with 10 bases left between them. Germline CDR1 is MGHRA and CDR2 is YSYEKL. There are 15 residues in the CDR3. CDR3 coding DNA: TGCGCCAGCAGCCAAGTCGACAGCGTTAACTATGGCTACACCTTC. This translates into CASSQVDSVNYGYTF.

This clonotype occurred a few times. V and J are TRBV4-3 and TRBJ1-2, with 9 bases aligning to TRBD1. The germline V gene has CDR1 LGHNA and CDR2 YSLEER. CDR3 length equals 15 residues. J gave up 3 bases and V 3 bases, and 5 bases lay outside the gene matches. CDR3 region: CASSQAGTGHYGYTF. CDR3 coding DNA: TGCGCCAGCAGCCAGGCGGGGACAGGGCACTATGGCTACACCTTC.

The chain is built from TRBV12-3 or TRBV12-4 and TRBJ2-6, with a possible D match to TRBD2 (6 bases). There are 15 residues in the CDR3. The ends were cut back, 7 bases at V and 2 bases at J, with 12 bases in the middle. The CDR3 spells CASNLGGAGANVLTF. The CDR3 DNA is TGTGCCAGCAACCTAGGCGGGGCTGGGGCCAACGTCCTGACTTTC.

This clonotype was counted between two and nine times. The chain combines TRBV27 with TRBJ2-7; either TRBD1 or TRBD2 may supply D (7 bases each). The CDR3 runs to 15 residues. Germline loops: CDR1 MNHEY, CDR2 SMNVEV (reference sequence). Trimming left V 4 bases short and J 3 bases short, with 16 bases between. The CDR3 loop is CASSYGGDRRYEQYF. The CDR3 DNA reads TGTGCCAGCAGTTATGGGGGGGACAGACGCTACGAGCAGTACTTC.

As concerns this clonotype: The junction departs from germline at one end; a sequencing error may be responsible. CDR3 in amino acids: CASSLGRNYGHTF. CDR3 bases: TGTGCCAGCAGTTTGGGCAGGAACTATGGCCACACCTTC. The V call is TRBV12-3 or TRBV12-4, the J call TRBJ1-2; no clear D. This CDR3 has 13 residues.

The J gene is TRBJ1-1, the V gene TRBV7-6; 8 bases are shared with TRBD1. The CDR3 length is 17 residues. CDR1 is SGHVS, CDR2 FNYEAQ, per germline. Germline trimming cut 5 bases from V and 1 base from J; bases unmatched to any gene: 12. The CDR3 sequence is CASSPRGQAGRNTEAFF. In DNA form, the CDR3 reads TGTGCCAGCAGCCCCCGGGGACAGGCAGGCCGGAACACTGAAGCTTTCTTT.

The chain is built from TRBV29-1 and TRBJ2-1, with 9 bases identical to TRBD2. Trimming cost V 6 bases and J 9 bases; bases outside gene matches: 9. The CDR3 contains 13 residues. Germline assignment: CDR1 SQVTM and CDR2 ANQGSEA. DNA of the CDR3: TGCAGCGTCTGGCCCCTAGCGGGATCTGAGCAGTTCTTC. Translated: CSVWPLAGSEQFF.

This clonotype came up a few times. This sequence joins TRBV20-1 and TRBJ2-1; maybe TRBD1 (5 bases). Germline V CDR1 and CDR2: DFQATT, SNEGSKA (reference sequence). The CDR3 is made up of 14 amino acids. V lost 3 bases to trimming and J lost 5 bases, with 14 bases between them. CDR3 protein: CSASKRQTNNEQFF. The CDR3 DNA reads TGCAGTGCTAGCAAAAGACAGACCAACAATGAGCAGTTCTTC.

J is TRBJ2-1 and V is TRBV12-3 or TRBV12-4; 7 nucleotides match TRBD1. The CDR3 spans 13 residues. V shed 5 bases and J 7 bases; nucleotides not matched to a gene: 5. Here the CDR3 DNA reads TGTGCCAGCAGTCCGACAGGGATGAATGAGCAGTTCTTC. It codes for CASSPTGMNEQFF.

V is TRBV7-2 and J is TRBJ2-7; 8 bases are a match to TRBD2. In germline, CDR1 is SGHTA, CDR2 FQGNSA. The CDR3 consists of 16 residues. J was trimmed by 4 bases and V by 5 bases; bases with no gene match: 13. CDR3 bases: TGTGCCAGCAGCCCTAGAGCCCTTAGCGGGACTTACGAGCAGTACTTC. The encoded protein is CASSPRALSGTYEQYF. The full variable domain, completed using reference TRBV7-2 and TRBJ2-7, is GAGVSQSPSNKVTEKGKDVELRCDPISGHTALYWYRQSLGQGLEFLIYFQGNSAPDKSGLPSDRFSAERTGGSVSTLTIQRTQQEDSAVYLCASSPRALSGTYEQYFGPGTRLTVT.

This clonotype was seen repeatedly, ten times or more. V gene TRBV29-1 combines with J gene TRBJ2-7; a weak D match, TRBD2 (7 bases). V was shortened by 2 bases and J by 6 bases, with 8 bases between the two germline ends. Germline V gene sequence: CDR1 SQVTM, CDR2 ANQGSEA. The CDR3 totals 11 residues. The CDR3 nucleotides are TGCAGCGTTGAAAGGGGGGGCGAGCAGTACTTC. Translated: CSVERGGEQYF.

V usage is TRBV30 and J usage is TRBJ2-3; D possibly corresponds to TRBD2 (5 bases). CDR1 and CDR2 from the germline V gene are GTSNPN and SVGIG (reference sequence). Trimming removed 2 bases at V and 6 bases at J, with 6 bases between. The CDR3 is 11 amino acids. CDR3 amino acids: CAWSSGDTQYF. The CDR3 coding sequence is TGTGCCTGGAGTTCGGGGGATACGCAGTATTTT.

A word on this clonotype: The junction departs from the called germline gene at one end, perhaps through a read error. The chain uses TRBV7-9 and TRBJ2-7, with unresolved D. Germline CDR1 SEHNR, CDR2 FQNEAQ (reference sequence). The CDR3 has 14 residues. The CDR3 nucleotides are TGCGCCAGCAGCTTGGGCGGTGCGACCTACGAGCAGTACTTC. This gives the protein CASSLGGATYEQYF.

A few counts support this clonotype. V gene TRBV5-1 combines with J gene TRBJ2-7; TRBD2 aligns across 7 bases. Trimming removed 4 bases from V and 3 bases from J; junction bases left unmatched: 16. The CDR3 has 17 amino acids. Per the germline V gene, CDR1 is SGHRS and CDR2 is YFSETQ. CDR3 in DNA: TGCGCCAGCAGCCCCGGCCCTATCCTCAGCGGGATCTACGAGCAGTACTTC. It is translated as CASSPGPILSGIYEQYF. The whole variable domain, filled in from reference TRBV5-1 and TRBJ2-7, reads KAGVTQTPRYLIKTRGQQVTLSCSPISGHRSVSWYQQTPGQGLQFLFEYFSETQRNKGNFPGRFSGRQFSNSRSEMNVSTLELGDSALYLCASSPGPILSGIYEQYFGPGTRLTVT.

This clonotype turned up a few times. The V and J genes are TRBV20-1 and TRBJ2-7; 8 positions agree with TRBD2. The CDR3 runs to 14 residues. The germline V gene has CDR1 DFQATT and CDR2 SNEGSKA (reference sequence). Trimming at V came to 0 bases and at J to 0 bases, leaving 1 base not matched to a gene. CDR3 region: CSARDRGGSYEQYF. The CDR3 coding sequence is TGCAGTGCTAGAGATCGGGGGGGCTCCTACGAGCAGTACTTC.

V and J are TRBV6-1 and TRBJ2-7; 8 positions agree with TRBD2. CDR3 size: 15 residues. Germline-derived CDR1 and CDR2 are MNHNS and SASEGT. Trimming removed 4 bases from V and 1 base from J; junction bases left unmatched: 6. This chain's CDR3 is CASSATSGLSYEQYF. In DNA form, the CDR3 reads TGTGCCAGCAGTGCTACTAGCGGTCTTTCCTACGAGCAGTACTTC.

This clonotype was observed a few times. This chain uses TRBV30 with TRBJ2-4, with a weak D call TRBD2 (6 bases). Germline CDR1 and CDR2: GTSNPN and SVGIG (reference sequence). Trimming removed 3 bases from V and 13 bases from J, with 22 bases in between. This CDR3 comprises 14 residues. The CDR3, as DNA: TGTGCCTGGAGCCGGGACGGGGGTTCGAGGGAGCAGTACTTC. Protein: CAWSRDGGSREQYF.

As concerns this clonotype: At one end, the junction sequence differs from germline, possibly due to a read error. V usage is TRBV6-1 and J usage is TRBJ2-1; tentatively, D is TRBD2 (6 bases). Germline V gene sequence: CDR1 MNHNS, CDR2 SASEGT. The CDR3 is 16 residues long. In DNA form, the CDR3 reads TGTGCCAGCAGTGACGATAGCGGAGGCTCGAGGAATGGGCAGTTCTTC. This gives the protein CASSDDSGGSRNGQFF.

The chain carries TRBV7-9 and TRBJ2-7; tentative D call: TRBD2 (5 bases). The CDR3 sequence is 13 residues long. V dropped 6 bases and J dropped 0 bases, with 9 bases sitting between them. Per germline, CDR1 SEHNR and CDR2 FQNEAQ (reference sequence). CDR3 nucleotide sequence: TGTGCCAGCAGAGAGGGCAGCTCCTACGAGCAGTACTTC. This sequence encodes CASREGSSYEQYF.

The V call is TRBV5-1, the J call TRBJ1-5; 7 bases align to TRBD1. The V segment lost 6 bases and the J segment 2 bases; nucleotides outside the gene matches: 5. Germline values: CDR1 SGHRS, CDR2 YFSETQ. CDR3 length equals 14 residues. CDR3 protein: CASTSGGGNQPQHF. Written as DNA, the CDR3 is TGCGCCAGCACGTCAGGGGGGGGCAATCAGCCCCAGCATTTT.

Here the CDR3 reads CASSWAGGRKTQYF. CDR3 nucleotides: TGTGCCAGCAGTTGGGCCGGGGGAAGAAAGACCCAGTACTTC. The V call is TRBV12-3 or TRBV12-4, the J call TRBJ2-7; a weak D match, TRBD2 (6 bases). The last part of the DNA fits TRBJ2-5 better; the J call may be wrong. The CDR3 loop spans 14 amino acids.

This chain joins TRBV4-2 and TRBJ1-1; perhaps TRBD1 as D (5 bases). V was pared by 3 bases and J by 3 bases, with 8 bases between. The germline V gene has CDR1 LGHNA and CDR2 YNFKEQ. The CDR3 runs to 13 residues. DNA of the CDR3: TGTGCCAGCAGCCAGGGGGTGGACACTGAAGCTTTCTTT. It yields the protein CASSQGVDTEAFF.

In this sample, this clonotype turned up a few times. The rearrangement links TRBV10-3 to TRBJ2-5, with a weak D call TRBD2 (5 bases). The ends were cut back, 8 bases at V and 5 bases at J, with 18 bases in the middle. Per the germline V gene, CDR1 is ENHRY and CDR2 is SYGVKD. The CDR3 extends over 14 amino acids. The CDR3 loop is CAIPIRPRGETQYF. The CDR3, as DNA: TGTGCCATCCCCATCCGCCCCCGCGGGGAGACCCAGTACTTC.

A word on this clonotype: An end of the junction does not agree with germline; a read error may underlie this. This chain connects TRBV3-1 to TRBJ2-1; a weak D match, TRBD2 (5 bases). The CDR3 extends over 14 amino acids. Germline V CDR1 and CDR2: LGHDT, YNNKEL (reference sequence). As DNA, the CDR3 is TGTGCCAGCAGCCAGGAGACTACCTACAATGGGCAGTTCTTC. Protein sequence: CASSQETTYNGQFF.

The chain uses TRBV6-1 and TRBJ1-2; D not certain. CDR3 length: 13 residues. The V gene's germline CDR1 is MNHNS and CDR2 SASEGT. Trimming cost V 5 bases and J 4 bases, with 11 bases left between them. Written as DNA, the CDR3 is TGTGCCAGCAGTTCCGGACCCAGCTATGGCTACACCTTC. Translating gives CASSSGPSYGYTF.

The chain's CDR3 is CASSLVSESGASTDTQYF. Here the CDR3 DNA reads TGTGCCAGCAGCTTAGTTTCGGAGTCCGGGGCTAGCACAGATACGCAGTATTTT. The rearrangement joins TRBV11-1 to TRBJ2-3; D tentatively reads TRBD1 or TRBD2 (5 bases each). Deletions cut 1 base from V and 0 bases from J, with 17 bases between. Germline V CDR1 and CDR2: SGHAT, FQDESV (reference sequence). The CDR3 totals 18 residues.